These 19 T cell receptor beta chains were sequenced from one sample in a study of blood T cell repertoires in COVID-19. The table came from immunoSEQ multiplex PCR; TCRdb's copy has only in-frame clones and leaves some out. The sample contains 300,000 to 350,000 clones, approximately 85% of which appear only once. The sequenced sample consisted of PBMCs or T cells enriched from blood (not recorded which). All receptors come from a man aged 25 to 40 who had recovered from COVID-19.

The chain joins TRBV10-3 to TRBJ1-3; D not certain. This CDR3 has 14 residues. V was shortened by 10 bases and J by 0 bases, with 13 bases between the two germline ends. Germline loops: CDR1 ENHRY, CDR2 SYGVKD. The CDR3 DNA is TGTGCCAGCCGGTCGGAGCCCTCTGGAAACACCATATATTTT. Translated: CASRSEPSGNTIYF.

V is TRBV18 and J is TRBJ2-2; 10 bases are a match to TRBD1. This CDR3 contains 17 residues. V was clipped by 2 bases and J by 1 base; unmatched bases: 4. Germline V gives CDR1 KGHSH, CDR2 LQKENI. The CDR3 region is CASSPSGQGRNTGELFF. DNA for the CDR3: TGTGCCAGCTCACCATCGGGACAGGGGAGGAACACCGGGGAGCTGTTTTTT.

The V and J genes are TRBV4-1 and TRBJ1-6; 9 bases line up with TRBD1. Germline V gives CDR1 MGHRA, CDR2 YSYEKL. Losses at the gene ends were 5 bases for V and 10 bases for J; bases not matched to a gene: 3. The CDR3 has 13 amino acids. As DNA, the CDR3 is TGCGCCAGCAGCAGGACAGGGGACTCACCCCTCCACTTT. It encodes CASSRTGDSPLHF.

The chain employs TRBV7-3 and TRBJ2-7, with D possibly TRBD2 on 6 matching bases. V shed 1 base and J shed 7 bases, with 11 bases lying between them. The germline CDR1 and CDR2 sequences are SGHTA and FQGTGA. This CDR3 contains 13 residues. DNA for the CDR3: TGTGCCAGCAGCTTAAGGACGGGGGATGAGCAGTACTTC. It encodes CASSLRTGDEQYF.

V usage is TRBV10-3 and J usage is TRBJ1-3; the D is unclear. The CDR3 consists of 14 residues. Germline loops: CDR1 ENHRY, CDR2 SYGVKD. Trimming cost V 4 bases and J 0 bases, with 7 bases left between them. The CDR3, as DNA: TGTGCCATCAGTGTAGAGGTCTCTGGAAACACCATATATTTT. Protein sequence: CAISVEVSGNTIYF.

This clone was counted once. V gene TRBV7-2 combines with J gene TRBJ1-5, with D tentatively TRBD1 (5 bases). V gave up 5 bases and J gave up 6 bases, with 11 bases separating them. CDR3 length: 13 amino acids. CDR1 is SGHTA, CDR2 FQGNSA, per germline. The CDR3 nucleotides read TGTGCCAGCAGCACCCAGGGTTTTCAGCCCCAGCATTTT. This gives the protein CASSTQGFQPQHF.

The gene calls are TRBV4-1 and TRBJ1-4, with 7 positions matching TRBD1. Losses at the gene ends were 3 bases for V and 4 bases for J; bases not matched to a gene: 2. In germline, CDR1 is MGHRA, CDR2 YSYEKL. This CDR3 is built from 14 residues. This CDR3 is CASSQGQRNEKLFF. The CDR3 bases are TGCGCCAGCAGCCAGGGACAGCGTAATGAAAAACTGTTTTTT.

CDR3 protein: CATSRGRGIDEKLFF. The CDR3 nucleotides read TGTGCCACCAGCAGAGGCCGCGGTATCGATGAAAAACTGTTTTTT. The rearrangement links TRBV15 to TRBJ1-4; D not certain. V lost 1 base, J lost 6 bases, and 12 bases lay in between. Germline V gene data show CDR1 as LNHNV and CDR2 as YYDKDF (reference sequence). The CDR3 has 15 amino acids.

This chain joins TRBV24-1 and TRBJ2-7, with TRBD2 identical over 8 bases. The CDR3 is 17 amino acids. Germline CDR1 is KGHDR and CDR2 is SFDVKD. The ends lost 4 bases at V and 0 bases at J; junction bases unmatched: 10. CDR3 bases: TGTGCCACCAGTGAGCCTTTGACCGGGGGGGCCTCCTACGAGCAGTACTTC. This sequence encodes CATSEPLTGGASYEQYF.

This clone was observed at least ten times. The CDR3 bases are TGTGCCAGCAGCCAGGAAATTACAGGACACTACAATGAGCAGTTCTTC. Protein sequence: CASSQEITGHYNEQFF. The chain carries TRBV14 and TRBJ2-1; D might be TRBD1 (5 bases). The CDR3 has 16 amino acids. CDR1 is SGHDN and CDR2 is FVKESK in the germline V gene. Trimming removed 3 bases from V and 3 bases from J, with 15 bases in between.

The V and J genes are TRBV7-2 and TRBJ1-5; D not certain. The CDR3 is 14 residues long. The V gene's germline CDR1 is SGHTA and CDR2 FQGNSA. V was shortened by 1 base and J by 2 bases, with 6 bases between the two germline ends. DNA for the CDR3: TGTGCCAGCAGCTTAGGGTCGGGCAATCAGCCCCAGCATTTT. This translates into CASSLGSGNQPQHF.

The table lists this clone with a few counts. J is TRBJ1-2 and V is TRBV7-9, with D tentatively TRBD1 (5 bases). The germline gives CDR1 SEHNR, CDR2 FQNEAQ (reference sequence). The germline V and J ends were trimmed by 1 base and 7 bases, with 13 bases remaining between them. CDR3 size: 14 residues. The CDR3 DNA reads TGTGCCAGCAGCTTAGAAAACGGGGGAGGTGGCTACACCTTC. This gives the protein CASSLENGGGGYTF.

The V call is TRBV7-2, the J call TRBJ1-1; 7 bases fit TRBD1. CDR1 is SGHTA and CDR2 is FQGNSA in the germline V gene. V lost 6 bases to trimming and J lost 0 bases; unmatched junction nucleotides: 7. The CDR3 is made up of 15 amino acids. The CDR3 reads CASRGDSLLNTEAFF. In DNA form, the CDR3 reads TGTGCCAGCAGAGGGGACAGTTTATTGAACACTGAAGCTTTCTTT. The full variable domain, rest sourced from reference TRBV7-2 and TRBJ1-1, is GAGVSQSPSNKVTEKGKDVELRCDPISGHTALYWYRQSLGQGLEFLIYFQGNSAPDKSGLPSDRFSAERTGGSVSTLTIQRTQQEDSAVYLCASRGDSLLNTEAFFGQGTRLTVV.

The V gene is TRBV12-5, the J gene TRBJ2-1; D possibly corresponds to TRBD1 (6 bases). This CDR3 comprises 15 residues. Per germline, CDR1 LGHNT and CDR2 FRNRAP. Deletions cut 1 base from V and 9 bases from J, with 16 bases between. CDR3 in DNA: TGTGCTAGTGGTTTGGGGCCACAGGGAGTCGGTGAGCAGTTCTTC. Protein product: CASGLGPQGVGEQFF.

The chain couples TRBV5-1 to TRBJ2-1; D is perhaps TRBD2 (6 bases). Trimming took off 4 bases at V and 8 bases at J, with 16 bases between the two ends. This CDR3 comprises 14 residues. CDR1 is SGHRS and CDR2 is YFSETQ in the germline V gene. The CDR3 sequence: CASSPGLDRDEQFF. The CDR3 DNA reads TGCGCCAGCAGCCCGGGACTGGATCGGGATGAGCAGTTCTTC.

This clone was counted between two and nine times. The chain has TRBV19 and TRBJ1-4; 9 bases agree with TRBD1. CDR1 LNHDA and CDR2 SQIVND come from the germline V gene (reference sequence). The CDR3 spans 16 residues. V was clipped by 5 bases and J by 6 bases; unmatched bases: 10. CDR3 amino acids: CASSAPDRGYDEKLFF. The CDR3 coding sequence is TGTGCCAGTAGTGCCCCCGACAGGGGGTATGATGAAAAACTGTTTTTT. The complete variable domain, with remaining parts taken from reference TRBV19 and TRBJ1-4, reads DGGITQSPKYLFRKEGQNVTLSCEQNLNHDAMYWYRQDPGQGLRLIYYSQIVNDFQKGDIAEGYSVSREKKESFPLTVTSAQKNPTAFYLCASSAPDRGYDEKLFFGSGTQLSVL.

V is TRBV6-5 and J is TRBJ1-1; D is unresolved. The CDR3 is 13 amino acids. The ends were cut back, 5 bases at V and 7 bases at J, with 14 bases in the middle. CDR1 is MNHEY and CDR2 is SVGAGI in the germline V gene. In DNA, the CDR3 is TGTGCCAGCAGTCTGACCTTAGCTGGTGAAGCTTTCTTT. It translates to CASSLTLAGEAFF.

The sample holds one count of this clone. The chain links TRBV7-2 to TRBJ1-1, with a possible D match to TRBD1 (5 bases). Per germline, CDR1 SGHTA and CDR2 FQGNSA. Trimming took 6 bases from V and 2 from J, leaving 10 bases between them. CDR3 length: 13 residues. CDR3 bases: TGTGCCAGCAGAGAACAGGTTAACACTGAAGCTTTCTTT. Protein product: CASREQVNTEAFF.

The V and J genes are TRBV4-3 and TRBJ1-5; D is undetermined. The CDR3 consists of 14 residues. Looked up from germline, CDR1 is LGHNA and CDR2 is YSLEER. Trimming removed 0 bases from V and 3 bases from J, with 6 bases in between. The CDR3 DNA reads TGCGCCAGCAGCCAAGACAGGTACAATCAGCCCCAGCATTTT. Amino acids: CASSQDRYNQPQHF.